This T cell receptor beta chain emerged from a study of cytomegalovirus exposure and HLA in healthy donors. Repertoires were generated with immunoSEQ multiplex PCR, while TCRdb's copy carries only in-frame clones and drops some. The sample contains approximately 160,000 clones, roughly 96% of which appear only once. Trimming removed 3 bases from V and 6 bases from J, with 4 bases in between. Germline V gives CDR1 SEHNR, CDR2 FQNEAQ (reference sequence). The CDR3 covers 11 residues. This receptor was identified in a woman between 18 and 30 years old in good health and CMV-seronegative. Sequenced material: PBMCs. The V gene is TRBV7-9, the J gene TRBJ2-3; D gene unclear. The CDR3 nucleotides read TGTGCCAGCAGCTTGAGTGATACGCAGTATTTT. This sequence encodes CASSLSDTQYF. Filled out from reference TRBV7-9 and TRBJ2-3, the complete variable domain reads DTGVSQNPRHKITKRGQNVTFRCDPISEHNRLYWYRQTLGQGPEFLTYFQNEAQLEKSRLLSDRFSAERPKGSFSTLEIQRTEQGDSAMYLCASSLSDTQYFGPGTRLTVL.